This T cell receptor beta chain was profiled in a study of blood T cell repertoires in COVID-19. Study background: From the United States, Italy and Spain came samples of acute and convalescent COVID-19.

Trimming took 5 bases from V and 5 from J, leaving 21 bases between them. The CDR3 length is 16 residues. Germline-derived CDR1 and CDR2 are SGHVS and FQNEAQ. Profiled with immunoSEQ multiplex PCR; TCRdb holds only in-frame clones, not every one. Among approximately 280,000 clones listed, around nine tenths were seen once. The J gene is TRBJ2-5, the V gene TRBV7-8; the D gene is possibly TRBD1 (6 bases). Sequenced: PBMCs or T cells enriched from blood (not recorded which). This TCR was recovered from a woman aged 40-49 years who had recovered from COVID-19. CDR3 region: CASSHVQGLGRETQYF. The CDR3 DNA sequence: TGTGCCAGCAGCCATGTGCAGGGGCTCGGAAGGGAGACCCAGTACTTC.